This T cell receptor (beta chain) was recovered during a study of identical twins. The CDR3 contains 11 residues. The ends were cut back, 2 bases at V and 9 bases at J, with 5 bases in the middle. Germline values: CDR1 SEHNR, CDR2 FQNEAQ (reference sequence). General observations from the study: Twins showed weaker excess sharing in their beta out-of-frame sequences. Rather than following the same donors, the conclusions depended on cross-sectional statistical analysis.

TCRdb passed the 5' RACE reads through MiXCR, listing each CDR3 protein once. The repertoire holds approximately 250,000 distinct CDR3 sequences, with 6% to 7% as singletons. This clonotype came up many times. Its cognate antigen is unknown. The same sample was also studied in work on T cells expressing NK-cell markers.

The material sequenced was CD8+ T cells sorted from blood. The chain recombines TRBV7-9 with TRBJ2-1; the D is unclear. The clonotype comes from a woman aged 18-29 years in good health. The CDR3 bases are TGTGCCAGCAGCTTATTGATTGAGCAGTTCTTC. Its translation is CASSLLIEQFF.